The entry that follows covers one T cell receptor (beta chain) sequence. Possible read error: a much larger clone is one base away. Trimming took off 7 bases at V and 11 bases at J, with 19 bases between the two ends. CDR1 SGHRS and CDR2 YFSETQ come from the germline V gene. CDR3 length: 13 amino acids. This entry is derived from a study of T cells in Graves' hyperthyroidism and ophthalmopathy. Ophthalmopathy cases scored 3 or more on the Clinical Activity Score and 4 or more on NOSPECS grade, with duration below 3 months. Amplification of TCR beta CDR3 regions used RNA as the template. The TCR CDR3 first-round RT-PCR relied on the HTBI primer set. TCRdb ran MiXCR on the multiplex PCR reads and lists one entry per CDR3 protein. Among 300,000 to 450,000 distinct CDR3 sequences, roughly 18% were seen once, and the ten largest hold over 35%.

Sequencing was performed on blood. V is TRBV5-1 and J is TRBJ1-5; D is perhaps TRBD1 (5 bases). The source is a man younger than 35 with Graves' ophthalmopathy. This chain's CDR3 is CASSWGPGGAQHF. For the CDR3, the DNA is TGCGCCAGCTCATGGGGACCGGGGGGGGCCCAGCATTTT.